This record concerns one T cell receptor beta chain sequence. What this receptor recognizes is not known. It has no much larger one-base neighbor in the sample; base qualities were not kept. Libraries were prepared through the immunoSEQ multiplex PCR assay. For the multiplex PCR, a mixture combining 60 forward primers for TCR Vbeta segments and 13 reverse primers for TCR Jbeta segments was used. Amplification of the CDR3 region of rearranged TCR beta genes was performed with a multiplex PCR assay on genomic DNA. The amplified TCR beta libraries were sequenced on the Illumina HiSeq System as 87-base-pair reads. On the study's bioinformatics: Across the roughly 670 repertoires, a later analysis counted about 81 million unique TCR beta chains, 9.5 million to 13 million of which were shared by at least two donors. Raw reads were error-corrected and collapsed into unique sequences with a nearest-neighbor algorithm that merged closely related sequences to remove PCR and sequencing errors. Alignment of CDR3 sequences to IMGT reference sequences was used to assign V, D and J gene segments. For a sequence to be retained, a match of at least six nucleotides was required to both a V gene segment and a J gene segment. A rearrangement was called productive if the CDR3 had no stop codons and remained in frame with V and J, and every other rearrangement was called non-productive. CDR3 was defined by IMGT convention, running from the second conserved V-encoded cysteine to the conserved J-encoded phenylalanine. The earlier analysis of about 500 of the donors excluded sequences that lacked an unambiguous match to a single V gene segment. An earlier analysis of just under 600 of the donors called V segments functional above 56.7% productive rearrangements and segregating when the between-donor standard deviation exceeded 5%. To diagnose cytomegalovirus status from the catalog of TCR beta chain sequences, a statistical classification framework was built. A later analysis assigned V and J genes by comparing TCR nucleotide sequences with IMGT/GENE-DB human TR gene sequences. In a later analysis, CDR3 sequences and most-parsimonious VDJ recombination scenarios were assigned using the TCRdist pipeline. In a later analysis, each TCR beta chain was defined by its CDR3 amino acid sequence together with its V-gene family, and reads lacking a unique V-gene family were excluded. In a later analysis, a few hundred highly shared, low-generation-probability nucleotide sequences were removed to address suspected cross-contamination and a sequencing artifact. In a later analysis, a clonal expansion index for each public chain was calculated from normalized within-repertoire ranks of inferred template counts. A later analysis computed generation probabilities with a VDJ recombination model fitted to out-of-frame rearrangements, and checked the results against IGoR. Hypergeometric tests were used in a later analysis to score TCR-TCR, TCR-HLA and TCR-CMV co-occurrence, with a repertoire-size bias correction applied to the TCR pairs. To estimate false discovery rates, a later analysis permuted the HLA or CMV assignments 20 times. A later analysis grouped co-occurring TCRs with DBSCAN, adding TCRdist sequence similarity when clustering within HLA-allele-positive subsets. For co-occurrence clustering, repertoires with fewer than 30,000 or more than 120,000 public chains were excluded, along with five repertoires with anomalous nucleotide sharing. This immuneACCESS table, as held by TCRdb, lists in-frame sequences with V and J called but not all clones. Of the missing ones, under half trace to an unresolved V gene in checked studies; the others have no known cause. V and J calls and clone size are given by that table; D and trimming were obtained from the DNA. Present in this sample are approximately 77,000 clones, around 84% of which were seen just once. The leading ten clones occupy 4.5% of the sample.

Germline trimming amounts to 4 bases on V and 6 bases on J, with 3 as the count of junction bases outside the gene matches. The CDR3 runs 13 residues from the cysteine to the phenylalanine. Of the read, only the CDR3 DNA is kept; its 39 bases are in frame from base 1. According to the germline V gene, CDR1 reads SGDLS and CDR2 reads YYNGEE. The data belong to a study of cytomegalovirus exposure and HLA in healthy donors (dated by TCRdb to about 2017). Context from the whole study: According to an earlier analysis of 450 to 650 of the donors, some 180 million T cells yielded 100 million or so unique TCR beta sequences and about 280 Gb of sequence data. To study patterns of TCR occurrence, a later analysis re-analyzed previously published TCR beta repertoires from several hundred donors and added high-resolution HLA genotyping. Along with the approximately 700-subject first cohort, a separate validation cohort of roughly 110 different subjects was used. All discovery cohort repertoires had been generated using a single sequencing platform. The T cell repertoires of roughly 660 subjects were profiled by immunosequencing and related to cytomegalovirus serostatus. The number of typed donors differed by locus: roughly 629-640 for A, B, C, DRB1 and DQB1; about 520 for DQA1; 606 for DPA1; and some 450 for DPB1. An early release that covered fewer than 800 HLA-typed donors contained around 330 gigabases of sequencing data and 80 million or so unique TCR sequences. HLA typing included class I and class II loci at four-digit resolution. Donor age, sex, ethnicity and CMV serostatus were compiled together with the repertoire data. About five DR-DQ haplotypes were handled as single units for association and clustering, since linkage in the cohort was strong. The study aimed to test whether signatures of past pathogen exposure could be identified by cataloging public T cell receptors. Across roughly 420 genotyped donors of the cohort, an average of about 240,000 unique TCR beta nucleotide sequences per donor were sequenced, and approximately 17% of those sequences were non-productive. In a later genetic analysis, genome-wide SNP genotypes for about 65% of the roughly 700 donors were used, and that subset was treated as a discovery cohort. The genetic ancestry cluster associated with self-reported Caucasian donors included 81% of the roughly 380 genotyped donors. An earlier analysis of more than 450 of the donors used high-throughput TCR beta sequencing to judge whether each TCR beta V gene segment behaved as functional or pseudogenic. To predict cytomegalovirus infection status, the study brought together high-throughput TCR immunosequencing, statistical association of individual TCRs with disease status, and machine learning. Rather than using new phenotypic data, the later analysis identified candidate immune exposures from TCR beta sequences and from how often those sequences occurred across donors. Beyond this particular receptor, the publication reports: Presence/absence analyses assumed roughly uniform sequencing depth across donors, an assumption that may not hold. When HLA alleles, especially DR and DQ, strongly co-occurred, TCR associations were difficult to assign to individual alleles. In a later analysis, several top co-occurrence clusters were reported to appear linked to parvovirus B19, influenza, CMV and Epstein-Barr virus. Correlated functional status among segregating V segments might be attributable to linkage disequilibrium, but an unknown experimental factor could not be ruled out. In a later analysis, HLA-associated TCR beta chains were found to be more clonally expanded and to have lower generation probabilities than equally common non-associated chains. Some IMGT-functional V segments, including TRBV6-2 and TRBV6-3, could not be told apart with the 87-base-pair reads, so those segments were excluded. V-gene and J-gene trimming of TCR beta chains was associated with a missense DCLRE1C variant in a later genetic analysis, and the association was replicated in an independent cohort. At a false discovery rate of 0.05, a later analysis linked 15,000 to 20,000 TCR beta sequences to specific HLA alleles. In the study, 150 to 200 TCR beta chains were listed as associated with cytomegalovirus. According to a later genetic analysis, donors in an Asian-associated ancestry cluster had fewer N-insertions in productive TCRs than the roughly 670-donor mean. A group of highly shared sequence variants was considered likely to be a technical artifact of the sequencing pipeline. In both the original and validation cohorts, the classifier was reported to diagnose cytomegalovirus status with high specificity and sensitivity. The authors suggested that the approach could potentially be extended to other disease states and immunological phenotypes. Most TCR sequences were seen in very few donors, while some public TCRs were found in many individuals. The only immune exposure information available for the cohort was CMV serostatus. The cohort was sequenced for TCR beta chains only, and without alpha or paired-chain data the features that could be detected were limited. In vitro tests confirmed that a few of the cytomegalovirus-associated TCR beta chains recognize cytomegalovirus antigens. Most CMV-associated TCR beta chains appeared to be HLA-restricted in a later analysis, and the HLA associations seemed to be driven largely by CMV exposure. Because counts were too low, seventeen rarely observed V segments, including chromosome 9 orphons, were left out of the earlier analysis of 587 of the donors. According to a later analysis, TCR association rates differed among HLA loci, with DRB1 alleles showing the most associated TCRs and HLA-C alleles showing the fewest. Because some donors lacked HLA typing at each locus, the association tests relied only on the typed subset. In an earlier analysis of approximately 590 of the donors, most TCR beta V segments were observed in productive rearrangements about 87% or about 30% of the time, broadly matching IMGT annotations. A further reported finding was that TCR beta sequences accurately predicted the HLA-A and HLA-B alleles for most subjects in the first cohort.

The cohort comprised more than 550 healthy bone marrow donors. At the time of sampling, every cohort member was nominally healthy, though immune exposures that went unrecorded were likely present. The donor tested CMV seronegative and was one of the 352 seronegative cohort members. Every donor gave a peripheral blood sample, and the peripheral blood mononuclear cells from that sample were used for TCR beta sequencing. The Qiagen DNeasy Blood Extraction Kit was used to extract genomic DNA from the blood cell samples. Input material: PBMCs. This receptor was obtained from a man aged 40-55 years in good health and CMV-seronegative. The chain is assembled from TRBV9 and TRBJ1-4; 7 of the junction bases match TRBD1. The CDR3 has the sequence CASSPQGDEKLFF. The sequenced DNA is TGTGCCAGCAGCCCGCAGGGGGATGAAAAACTGTTTTTT.